The clone carrying this T cell receptor beta chain was detected many times. Its antigen is unknown. These data come from a study of response to subunit inactivated influenza vaccine. Broader study findings: It was suggested by the authors that few new T cells are recruited by each seasonal influenza vaccination.

Trimming shortened V by 0 bases and J by 3 bases, and 9 bases separated the two germline ends. The CDR3 runs to 14 residues. Germline CDR1 and CDR2: SGHRS and YFSETQ. TCRdb processed the RT-PCR reads anew with MiXCR; each CDR3 protein has one entry. In the table there are 540,000 or so distinct CDR3 sequences, over 10% of which are singletons. The sample was PBMCs from blood, taken 40 to 50 days after vaccination. The chain links TRBV5-1 to TRBJ1-1, with D tentatively TRBD1 (5 bases). This clonotype was sampled from a man aged 45-65 years who received an inactivated influenza vaccine. In DNA form, the CDR3 reads TGCGCCAGCAGCTTGGTAGGGGACCACACTGAAGCTTTCTTT. It codes for CASSLVGDHTEAFF.